This T cell receptor (beta chain) was recovered during a study of cytomegalovirus exposure and HLA in healthy donors. This table comes from immunoSEQ multiplex PCR, and its TCRdb copy is limited to in-frame clones, with some not included. The table has approximately 150,000 clones, 85% to 90% seen once. The germline V gene encodes CDR1 SGHTA and CDR2 FQGNSA. There are 15 residues in the CDR3. V lost 3 bases to trimming and J lost 6 bases; unmatched junction nucleotides: 1. In this sample, this clone turned up a few times. Other DNA sequences from this sample encode an identical CDR3 as well. J is TRBJ2-1 and V is TRBV7-2; 14 nucleotides line up with TRBD2. Sequencing was performed on PBMCs. The TCR originated in a woman under 30 in good health and CMV-seropositive. The chain's CDR3 is CASSLGTSGSNEQFF. For the CDR3, the DNA is TGTGCCAGCAGCTTGGGGACTAGCGGGAGCAATGAGCAGTTCTTC.